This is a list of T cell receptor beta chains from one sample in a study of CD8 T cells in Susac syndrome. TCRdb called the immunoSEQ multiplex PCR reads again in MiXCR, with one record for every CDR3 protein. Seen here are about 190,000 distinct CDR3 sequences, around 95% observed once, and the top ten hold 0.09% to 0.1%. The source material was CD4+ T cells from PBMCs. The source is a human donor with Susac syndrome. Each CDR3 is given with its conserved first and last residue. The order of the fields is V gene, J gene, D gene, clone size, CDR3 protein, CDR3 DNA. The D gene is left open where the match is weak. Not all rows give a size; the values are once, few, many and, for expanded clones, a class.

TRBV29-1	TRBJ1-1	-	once	CSVDPWRTEAFF	TGCAGCGTTGACCCGTGGCGCACTGAAGCTTTCTTT
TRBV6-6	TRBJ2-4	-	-	CASTVVGGAAENIQYF	TGTGCCAGCACAGTTGTGGGGGGGGCGGCCGAAAACATTCAGTACTTC
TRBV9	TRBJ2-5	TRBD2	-	CASSPTGTSEETQYF	TGTGCCAGCAGCCCAACCGGGACTAGTGAGGAGACCCAGTACTTC
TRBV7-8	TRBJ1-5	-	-	CASSSAAGYQPQHF	TGTGCCAGCAGCTCAGCGGCAGGTTATCAGCCCCAGCATTTT
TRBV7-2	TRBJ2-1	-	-	CASSTQPGRQFF	TGTGCCAGCAGCACCCAACCGGGACGCCAGTTCTTC
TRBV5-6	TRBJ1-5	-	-	CASTSWGGAGNQPQHF	TGTGCCAGCACCTCGTGGGGGGGGGCAGGGAATCAGCCCCAGCATTTT
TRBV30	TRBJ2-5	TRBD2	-	CAWSGGTSEGETQYF	TGTGCCTGGAGTGGGGGGACTAGCGAGGGAGAGACCCAGTACTTC
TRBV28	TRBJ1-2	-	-	CASNRREGYTF	TGTGCCAGCAATCGCAGGGAAGGCTACACCTTC
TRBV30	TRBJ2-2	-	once	CAWSALVAGELFF	TGTGCCTGGAGCGCCCTAGTCGCCGGGGAGCTGTTTTTT
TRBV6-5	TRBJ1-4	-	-	CASSYRGGNEKLFF	TGTGCCAGCAGTTACAGGGGCGGGAATGAAAAACTGTTTTTT
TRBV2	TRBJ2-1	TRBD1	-	CASSGTVSYNEQFF	TGTGCCAGCAGCGGGACAGTCTCCTACAATGAGCAGTTCTTC
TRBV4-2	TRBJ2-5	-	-	CASSQARGTAETQYF	TGTGCCAGCAGCCAAGCCCGAGGGACGGCGGAGACCCAGTACTTC
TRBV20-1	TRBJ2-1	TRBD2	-	CSARDVLAGGSYNEQFF	TGCAGTGCTAGAGACGTACTAGCGGGGGGATCCTACAATGAGCAGTTCTTC
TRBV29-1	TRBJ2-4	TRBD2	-	CSVGDRGGRNIQYF	TGCAGCGTTGGCGACCGGGGGGGCCGGAACATTCAGTACTTC
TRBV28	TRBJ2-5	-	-	CASGLGTQETQYF	TGTGCCAGCGGTCTGGGAACCCAAGAGACCCAGTACTTC
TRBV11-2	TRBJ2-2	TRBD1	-	CASSWDRGNTGELFF	TGTGCCAGCAGCTGGGACAGGGGGAACACCGGGGAGCTGTTTTTT
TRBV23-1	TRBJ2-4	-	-	CASRKQGTKNIQYF	TGCGCCAGCAGAAAACAGGGAACCAAAAACATTCAGTACTTC
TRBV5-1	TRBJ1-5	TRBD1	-	CASSLAGDRGEPQHF	TGCGCCAGCAGCTTGGCCGGGGACAGGGGGGAGCCCCAGCATTTT
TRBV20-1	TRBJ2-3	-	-	CSVRLGQIADTQYF	TGCAGTGTTAGGCTCGGACAGATCGCAGATACGCAGTATTTT
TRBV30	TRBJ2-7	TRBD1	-	CAWSGQGYEQYF	TGTGCCTGGAGTGGACAGGGTTACGAGCAGTACTTC
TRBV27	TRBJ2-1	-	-	CASSSVQGGGSYNEQFF	TGTGCCAGCAGTTCGGTACAGGGAGGGGGCTCCTACAATGAGCAGTTCTTC
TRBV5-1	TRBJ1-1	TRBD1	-	CASSLKTGETEAFF	TGCGCCAGCAGCTTGAAGACAGGGGAAACTGAAGCTTTCTTT
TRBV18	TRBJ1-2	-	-	CASSPARERNGYTF	TGTGCCAGCTCACCGGCGAGGGAAAGAAATGGCTACACCTTC
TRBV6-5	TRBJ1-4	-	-	CASRRWGEKLFF	TGTGCCAGCAGAAGGTGGGGTGAAAAACTGTTTTTT
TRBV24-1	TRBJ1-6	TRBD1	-	CATSPFARGEKSPLHF	TGTGCCACCTCTCCCTTTGCCAGGGGGGAAAAATCACCCCTCCACTTT
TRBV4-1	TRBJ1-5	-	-	CASSPQENSNQPQHF	TGCGCCAGCAGTCCCCAGGAGAATAGCAATCAGCCCCAGCATTTT
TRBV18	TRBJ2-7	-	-	CASSISRATAGEQYF	TGTGCCAGCTCAATATCCAGGGCAACCGCTGGTGAGCAGTACTTC
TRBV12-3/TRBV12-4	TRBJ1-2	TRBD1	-	CASSSRTGGYGYTF	TGTGCCAGCAGTTCCCGGACAGGGGGATATGGCTACACCTTC
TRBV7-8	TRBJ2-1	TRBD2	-	CASSLKGLAGVTSSYNEQFF	TGTGCCAGCAGCTTAAAGGGACTAGCGGGGGTTACCAGCTCCTACAATGAGCAGTTCTTC
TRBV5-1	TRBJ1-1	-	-	CASSLVPKGGNTEAFF	TGCGCCAGCAGCTTGGTGCCAAAGGGAGGAAACACTGAAGCTTTCTTT
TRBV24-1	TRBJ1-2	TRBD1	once	CATSEGTDYGYTF	TGTGCCACCAGTGAGGGGACAGACTATGGCTACACCTTC
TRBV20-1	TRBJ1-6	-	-	CSARSLREGYNSPLHF	TGCAGTGCTAGAAGTCTTAGGGAGGGGTACAATTCACCCCTCCACTTT
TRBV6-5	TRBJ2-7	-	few	CASSRDGYEQYF	TGTGCCAGCAGCAGGGACGGGTACGAGCAGTACTTC
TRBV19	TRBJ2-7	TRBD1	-	CASSEQGAAEQYF	TGTGCCAGTAGTGAACAGGGGGCGGCCGAGCAGTACTTC
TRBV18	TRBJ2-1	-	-	CASSPLGNEQFF	TGTGCCAGCTCACCATTGGGCAATGAGCAGTTCTTC
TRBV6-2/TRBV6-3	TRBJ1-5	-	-	CASSYPRDDQPQHF	TGTGCCAGCAGTTACCCCAGGGATGATCAGCCCCAGCATTTT
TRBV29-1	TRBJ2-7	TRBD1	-	CSAVDRGTYEQYF	TGCAGCGCTGTGGACAGGGGAACCTACGAGCAGTACTTC
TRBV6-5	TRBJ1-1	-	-	CASSRTTTGTEAFF	TGTGCCAGCAGCCGAACTACAACGGGGACTGAAGCTTTCTTT
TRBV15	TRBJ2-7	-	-	CATSRGSQGYEQYF	TGTGCCACCAGCAGAGGCTCTCAGGGCTACGAGCAGTACTTC
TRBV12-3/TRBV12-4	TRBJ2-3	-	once	CASRRTRDIHTDTQYF	TGTGCCAGCAGGCGAACCCGGGACATTCACACAGATACGCAGTATTTT
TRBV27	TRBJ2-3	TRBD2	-	CASSFHPGTTILRDTQYF	TGTGCCAGCAGTTTTCACCCCGGGACTACCATTCTGCGGGATACGCAGTATTTT
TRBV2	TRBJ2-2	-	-	CASSPGFLTGELFF	TGTGCCAGCAGTCCCGGGTTCCTCACCGGGGAGCTGTTTTTT
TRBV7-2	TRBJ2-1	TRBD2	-	CASSDRRGDNEQFF	TGTGCCAGCAGCGACCGACGGGGGGACAATGAGCAGTTCTTC
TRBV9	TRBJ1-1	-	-	CASSVGRNTEAFF	TGTGCCAGCAGCGTTGGCAGGAACACTGAAGCTTTCTTT
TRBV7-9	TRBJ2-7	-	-	CASGGPGGYEQYF	TGTGCCAGCGGGGGGCCGGGCGGCTACGAGCAGTACTTC
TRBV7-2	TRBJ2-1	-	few	CASRSGEANNEQFF	TGTGCCAGCAGGTCGGGAGAGGCAAACAATGAGCAGTTCTTC
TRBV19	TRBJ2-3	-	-	CASRTGTTTDTQYF	TGTGCCAGTAGAACCGGGACCACCACAGATACGCAGTATTTT
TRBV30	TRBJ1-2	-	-	CAWTDGGRRGYTF	TGTGCCTGGACGGACGGGGGCCGGCGGGGCTACACCTTC
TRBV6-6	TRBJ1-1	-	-	CASSRDGGGNTEAFF	TGTGCCAGCAGTCGAGATGGGGGCGGGAACACTGAAGCTTTCTTT
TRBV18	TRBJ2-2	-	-	CASSPGRSNTGELFF	TGTGCCAGCTCACCAGGACGGTCGAACACCGGGGAGCTGTTTTTT
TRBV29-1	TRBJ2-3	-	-	CSVRARQGTDTQYF	TGCAGCGTTAGAGCGAGGCAGGGCACAGATACGCAGTATTTT
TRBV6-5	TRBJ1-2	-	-	CASSLGVGPNYGYTF	TGTGCCAGCAGCCTAGGAGTAGGACCTAACTATGGCTACACCTTC